This TCR beta chain was retrieved from a study of shared T cell receptors in the human thymus. Measured with immunoSEQ multiplex PCR; TCRdb has only the in-frame clones, and not every one. In the table there are some 720,000 clones, around 87% of which are singletons. Per germline, CDR1 MNHNS and CDR2 SASEGT. V lost 5 bases and J lost 2, with 13 bases in between. The CDR3 loop spans 14 amino acids. This sample was shared with a second study, whose subject was human thymus T cells. In that study: Donors were healthy Finnish babies undergoing corrective operations for congenital heart defects. Thymus specimens were resections from corrective heart surgery.

This clonotype was obtained from a boy younger than two with a congenital heart defect. This chain joins TRBV6-1 and TRBJ2-7; D may be TRBD2 (5 bases). Sequenced material: thymocytes. CDR3 region: CASSPPSRPYEQYF. The CDR3 DNA sequence: TGTGCCAGCAGTCCCCCTAGCCGCCCCTACGAGCAGTACTTC.